Sequencing of this TCR beta chain was carried out in a study of vaccination and CD4 T cells after COVID-19. Whole-study context: For control cultures, the treatment was a CEFX pool, an HIV-1 Nef pool, or no peptide.

Trimming removed 3 bases at V and 4 bases at J, with 11 bases between. CDR3 length equals 13 residues. Germline lookup yields CDR1 GTSNPN and CDR2 SVGIG (reference sequence). The study sequenced cultured CD4+ T cell DNA using the Oncomine TCR Beta short-read assay. MiXCR, applied by TCRdb to the PCR reads, yields one record per CDR3 protein. The table lists 15,000 to 20,000 distinct CDR3 sequences, 58% of them singletons. Treatment specified: 10-day PBMC culture with coronavirus spike peptide pools or control peptides (ViraFEST assay). This clonotype was seen a single time. The antigen remains unidentified.

J is TRBJ2-3 and V is TRBV30; no reliable D call. The sample consisted of CD4+ T cells from blood, cultured in vitro, taken after SARS-CoV-2 vaccination. The clonotype originates from a human donor who had recovered from COVID-19. The CDR3, as DNA: TGTGCCTGGAGAAGGGCGGTGGCAGATACGCAGTATTTT. It translates to CAWRRAVADTQYF.